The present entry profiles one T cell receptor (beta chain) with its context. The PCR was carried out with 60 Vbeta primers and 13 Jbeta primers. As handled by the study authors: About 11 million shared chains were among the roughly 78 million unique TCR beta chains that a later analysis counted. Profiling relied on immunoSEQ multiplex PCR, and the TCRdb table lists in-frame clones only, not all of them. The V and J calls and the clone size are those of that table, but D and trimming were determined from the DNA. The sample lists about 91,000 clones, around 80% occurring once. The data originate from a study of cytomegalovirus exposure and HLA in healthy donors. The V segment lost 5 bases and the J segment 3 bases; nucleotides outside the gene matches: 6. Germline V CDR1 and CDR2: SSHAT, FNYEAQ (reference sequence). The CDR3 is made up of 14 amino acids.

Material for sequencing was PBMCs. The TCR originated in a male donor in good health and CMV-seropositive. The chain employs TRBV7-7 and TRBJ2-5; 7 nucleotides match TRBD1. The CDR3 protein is CASSRGTAKETQYF. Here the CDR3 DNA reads TGTGCCAGCAGCCGAGGGACAGCTAAAGAGACCCAGTACTTC.